The T cell receptor beta chain under discussion was sequenced for a study of blood T cell repertoires in COVID-19. Whole-study context: COVID-19 samples collected from the United States, Italy and Spain covered acute and convalescent phases. In each case, the material was cDNA or gDNA derived from T cells, B-cell-depleted T cells, or PBMCs.

Original processing methods: For nucleated cells, counts were estimated from reference gene primer amplification. Clones were read by immunoSEQ multiplex PCR, and TCRdb kept only the in-frame ones, dropping some. V and J calls and clone size are copied from that table; D and trimming were computed from the DNA. The data show 250,000 or so clones, under 90% seen once. Germline V gene lookup returns CDR1 SGHRS and CDR2 YFSETQ. V was pared by 4 bases and J by 1 base, with 2 bases of the junction left unmatched. This CDR3 spans 13 amino acids. This chain connects TRBV5-1 to TRBJ2-7; 7 nucleotides align to TRBD1. The sequence came from a woman between 40 and 55 years old who had recovered from COVID-19. Material: peripheral blood. Written as DNA, the CDR3 is TGCGCCAGCAGCGGCAGGGGGTCCTACGAGCAGTACTTC. Its protein product is CASSGRGSYEQYF.